This TCR beta chain was sequenced during a study of blood T cell repertoires in COVID-19. The CDR3 is made up of 15 amino acids. From germline, CDR1 is SGDLS and CDR2 YYNGEE. With 3 bases clipped from V and 2 bases from J, the junction kept 4 bases outside the gene matches. Only in-frame clones appear in the TCRdb table, and some are missing; sequencing was by immunoSEQ multiplex PCR. The repertoire holds about 72,000 clones, with over 85% as singletons. This clonotype was sampled from a human donor in a cohort sampled during active COVID-19. The sequencing input was peripheral blood. The chain joins TRBV9 to TRBJ2-3; 9 positions agree with TRBD1. The CDR3 region is CASSAGTGTTDTQYF. CDR3 DNA: TGTGCCAGCAGCGCAGGGACAGGGACCACAGATACGCAGTATTTT.